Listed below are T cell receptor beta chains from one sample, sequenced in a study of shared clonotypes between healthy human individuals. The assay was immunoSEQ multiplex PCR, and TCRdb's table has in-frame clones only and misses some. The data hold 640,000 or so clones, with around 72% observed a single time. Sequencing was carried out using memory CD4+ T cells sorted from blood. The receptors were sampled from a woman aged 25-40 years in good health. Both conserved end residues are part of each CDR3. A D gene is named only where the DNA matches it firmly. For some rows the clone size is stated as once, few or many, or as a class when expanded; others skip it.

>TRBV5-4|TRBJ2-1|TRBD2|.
TGTGCCAGCAGCCCAGGACTAGCGGGATTCGTGCAGTTCTTC
CASSPGLAGFVQFF
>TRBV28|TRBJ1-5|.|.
TGTGCCAGCCTGGGACGGAGCAATCAGCCCCAGCATTTT
CASLGRSNQPQHF
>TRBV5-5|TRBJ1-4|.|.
TGTGCCAGCAGCCCTACCCCAGCGATTAATGAAAAACTGTTTTTT
CASSPTPAINEKLFF
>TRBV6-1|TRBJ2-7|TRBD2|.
TGTGCCAGCAGTGAAGCTCTTGCGGGAGTTTCCGAGCAGTACTTC
CASSEALAGVSEQYF
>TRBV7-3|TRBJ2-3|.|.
TGTGCCAGCAGCTTAAAGGCTGGGTTCGCTGATACGCAGTATTTT
CASSLKAGFADTQYF
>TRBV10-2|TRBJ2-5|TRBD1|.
TGCGCCAGCAGCGTAACAGGGGAGCAAGAGACCCAGTACTTC
CASSVTGEQETQYF
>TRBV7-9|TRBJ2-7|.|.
TGTGCCAGCAGCCAAATCGGAGGCTACGAGCAGTACTTC
CASSQIGGYEQYF
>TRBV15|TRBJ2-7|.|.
TGTGCCACCAGCAGAGATTCAGGGCCCCGACTTACCTACGAGCAGTACTTC
CATSRDSGPRLTYEQYF
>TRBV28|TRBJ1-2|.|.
TGTGCCAGCAGTCCGACTCAAACTAACTATGGCTACACCTTC
CASSPTQTNYGYTF
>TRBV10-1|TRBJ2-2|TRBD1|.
TGCGCCAGCAGTGATGTAGGACAGGGAGGCACCGGGGAGCTGTTTTTT
CASSDVGQGGTGELFF
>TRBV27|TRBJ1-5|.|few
TGTGCCAGCAGTTTAATCGGGATGGGTCAGCCCCAGCATTTT
CASSLIGMGQPQHF
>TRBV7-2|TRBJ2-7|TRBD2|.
TGTGCCAGCAGCGGAGCGGGAGGAGGACCCTACGAGCAGTACTTC
CASSGAGGGPYEQYF
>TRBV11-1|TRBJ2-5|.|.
TGTGCCAGCAGCTTATCGTTAGCCCAAGAGACCCAGTACTTC
CASSLSLAQETQYF
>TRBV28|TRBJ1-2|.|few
TGTGCCAGCAGTACCCTCGTCGGGGGGAGGTACACCTTC
CASSTLVGGRYTF
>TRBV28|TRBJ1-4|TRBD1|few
TGTGCCGCTGGGACAGGGTATGGGGAAAAACTGTTTTTT
CAAGTGYGEKLFF
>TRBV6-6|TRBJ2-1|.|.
TGTGCCAGCAGTTACGCGGGCCGTGTGTCTGAGCAGTTCTTC
CASSYAGRVSEQFF
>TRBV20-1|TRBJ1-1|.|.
TGCAGTGCCAGAGTAAACACTGAAGCTTTCTTT
CSARVNTEAFF
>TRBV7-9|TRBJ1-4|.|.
TGTGCCAGCAGCTTAGCCCTGGACAGCACCGGTAATGAAAAACTGTTTTTT
CASSLALDSTGNEKLFF
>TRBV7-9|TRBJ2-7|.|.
TGTGCCAGCGGAGCCGGGACTGTAGCCTACGAGCAGTACTTC
CASGAGTVAYEQYF
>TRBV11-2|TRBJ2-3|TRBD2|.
TGTGCCAGCAGCTTAGTCCGCGAGACTAGCGGACGCACAGATACGCAGTATTTT
CASSLVRETSGRTDTQYF
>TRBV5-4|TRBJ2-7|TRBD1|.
TGTGCCAGCAGCTTGGATGGGCGGACAGGGGGCTCCTACGAGCAGTACTTC
CASSLDGRTGGSYEQYF
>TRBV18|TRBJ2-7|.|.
TGTGCCAGCTCACCACAGAGGGAGTCGTCCTACGAGCAGTACTTC
CASSPQRESSYEQYF
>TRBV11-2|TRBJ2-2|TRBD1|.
TGTGCCAGCAGCTTAGGGACAGGGCGTCCCGGGGAGCTGTTTTTT
CASSLGTGRPGELFF
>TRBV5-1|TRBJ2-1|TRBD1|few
TGCGCCAGCAGCTTGGGGGACAGGGACGTCAATGAGCAGTTCTTC
CASSLGDRDVNEQFF
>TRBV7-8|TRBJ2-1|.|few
TGTGCCAGCAGCTTAGCGTACGGGGTGACCAATGAGCAGTTCTTC
CASSLAYGVTNEQFF
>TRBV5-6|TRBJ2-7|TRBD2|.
TGTGCCAGCAGCTTGGCCGCACTAGCGGGACGCGAGCAGTACTTC
CASSLAALAGREQYF
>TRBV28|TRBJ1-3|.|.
TGTGCCAGCAGTCCCGCGCTTGGAAACACCATATATTTT
CASSPALGNTIYF
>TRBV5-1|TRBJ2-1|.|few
TGCGCCAGCAGCTCCGACTCTAGCTCCTACAATGAGCAGTTCTTC
CASSSDSSSYNEQFF
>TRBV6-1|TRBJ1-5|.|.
TGTGCCAGCAGGGTTCGGGGGGATCAGCCCCAGCATTTT
CASRVRGDQPQHF
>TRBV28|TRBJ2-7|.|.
TGTGCCAGCAGTTTCAGTGAGTACAGCTCCTACGAGCAGTACTTC
CASSFSEYSSYEQYF
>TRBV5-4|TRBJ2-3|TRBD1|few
TGTGCCAGCAGTGGCCCGGGACAGCACACAGATACGCAGTATTTT
CASSGPGQHTDTQYF
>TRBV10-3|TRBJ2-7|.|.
TGTGCCATCGGGAACCCCCCGGTGTACGAGCAGTACTTC
CAIGNPPVYEQYF
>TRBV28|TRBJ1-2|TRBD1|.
TGTGCCGGTTCCTTTGGGACAGGGGGCGTCTCCTATGGCTACACCTTC
CAGSFGTGGVSYGYTF
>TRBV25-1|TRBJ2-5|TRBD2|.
TGTGCCAGCAGTGAAAATAGTGCGGGAGGGTCGCACGAGACCCAGTACTTC
CASSENSAGGSHETQYF
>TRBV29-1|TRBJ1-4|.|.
TGCAGCGTCGGGGGGACTGAAGAAAAACTGTTTTTT
CSVGGTEEKLFF
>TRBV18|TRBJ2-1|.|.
TGTGCCAGCTCACCACTCCCGGTCAGTTGGCAGTTCTTC
CASSPLPVSWQFF
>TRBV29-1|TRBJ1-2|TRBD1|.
TGCAGCGTTGAGATGGACAGGGGAGATTATGGCTACACCTTC
CSVEMDRGDYGYTF
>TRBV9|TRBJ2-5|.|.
TGTGCCAGCAGCGTAGGCCCCTCAGGGAAAGAGACCCAGTACTTC
CASSVGPSGKETQYF
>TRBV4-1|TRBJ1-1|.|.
TGCGCCAGCAGCCAAGAATACCCGGGAGGCACGAACACTGAAGCTTTCTTT
CASSQEYPGGTNTEAFF
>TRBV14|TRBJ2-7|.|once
TGTGCCAGCAGCCAAGTCCGGACCGGCGAGCAGTACTTC
CASSQVRTGEQYF
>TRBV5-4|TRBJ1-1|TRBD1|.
TGTGCCAGCAGCTTGGGTGGGACAGGAGAAGCTTTCTTT
CASSLGGTGEAFF
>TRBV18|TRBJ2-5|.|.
TGTGCCAGCTCAGCCGGGACGCAAGAGACCCAGTACTTC
CASSAGTQETQYF
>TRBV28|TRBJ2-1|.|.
TGTGCCAGCAGTTTACTCGGCGGTACCTCCTACAATGAGCAGTTCTTC
CASSLLGGTSYNEQFF
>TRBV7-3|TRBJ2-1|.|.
TGTGCCAGCAGCGACCGGACTACCGCAAATGAGCAGTTCTTC
CASSDRTTANEQFF
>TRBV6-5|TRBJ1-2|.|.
TGTGCCAGCAGTTACCTAACAGGGAAGGGCTATGGCTACACCTTC
CASSYLTGKGYGYTF
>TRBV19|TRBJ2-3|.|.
TGTGCCAGTAGGGCACTAGTAGGCGCAGATACGCAGTATTTT
CASRALVGADTQYF
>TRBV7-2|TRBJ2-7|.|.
TGTGCCAGCAGCTTACCCCAGGGTTACGAGCAGTACTTC
CASSLPQGYEQYF
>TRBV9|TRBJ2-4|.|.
TGTGCCAGCAGCCCGACCGACAGACCTTCACCCAAAAACATTCAGTACTTC
CASSPTDRPSPKNIQYF
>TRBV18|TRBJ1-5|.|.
TGTGCCAGCTCACTTGGGGGCCCGGGGAGCGTGGGCCAGCCCCAGCATTTT
CASSLGGPGSVGQPQHF
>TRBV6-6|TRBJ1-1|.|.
TGTGCCAGCAGTCGGGACGGAGAGAACACTGAAGCTTTCTTT
CASSRDGENTEAFF
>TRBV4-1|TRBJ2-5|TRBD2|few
TGCGCCAGCAGCCACCCGGGACTAGCGGGAGGGCCTGATTTGGAGACCCAGTACTTC
CASSHPGLAGGPDLETQYF
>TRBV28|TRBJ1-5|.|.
TGTGCCAGCAAAACTGGGGCCTCGGGCAATCAGCCCCAGCATTTT
CASKTGASGNQPQHF
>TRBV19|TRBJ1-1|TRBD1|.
TGTGCCAGTAGCAGGGACAGGTTGAACACTGAAGCTTTCTTT
CASSRDRLNTEAFF
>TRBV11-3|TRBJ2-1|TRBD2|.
TGTGCCAGCAGCTTAGATGGGGGAGGGAGATGGGACGAGCAGTTCTTC
CASSLDGGGRWDEQFF